The rows below give T cell receptor beta chains drawn from one sample of a study of identical twins. MiXCR, run by TCRdb on the 5' RACE reads, gives a single entry per CDR3 protein. The sample lists around 690,000 distinct CDR3 sequences; 21% were seen once. The data also belong to a second study, concerning T cells expressing NK-cell markers.

The material sequenced was PBMCs. These receptors came from a woman aged 18-35 years in good health. Both conserved end residues are trimmed from each CDR3. The D gene is left open where the match is weak. A clone size is listed for some rows: how often the clone was seen (once, few, many), or a class if it is expanded.

CDR3aa,d_gene,v_gene,len,j_gene,abundance
ASSLLTDRANYGYT,TRBD1,TRBV5-6,14,TRBJ1-2,-
SARVGPSTDTQY,-,TRBV20-1,12,TRBJ2-3,few
ASKTWREVYEQY,TRBD2,TRBV11-2,12,TRBJ2-7,once
ASSLRLAGVETQY,TRBD2,TRBV28,13,TRBJ2-5,-
ASSFMAGEYGYT,-,TRBV7-8,12,TRBJ1-2,-
SARIGNSQF,-,TRBV20-1,9,TRBJ2-1,-
ASSFGTGNEQF,-,TRBV12-3/TRBV12-4,11,TRBJ2-1,-
ASSVDPLSGYT,-,TRBV9,11,TRBJ1-2,few
ATRGQSTGGYT,TRBD1,TRBV6-1,11,TRBJ1-2,-
ASSATGTGQETQY,TRBD1,TRBV12-3/TRBV12-4,13,TRBJ2-5,-
SARNQQGGTQY,-,TRBV20-1,11,TRBJ2-3,-
ASALGATNEKLF,-,TRBV27,12,TRBJ1-4,once